The 3 T cell receptor beta chains given below trace back to one sample, sequenced in a study of chemoradiotherapy in HPV16-positive cancers. Produced via immunoSEQ multiplex PCR; TCRdb's table is partial and in-frame only. The table lists tens of thousands of clones, about four fifths of them singletons. The material sequenced was blood, taken from a patient who underwent chemoradiotherapy. The receptor set was obtained from a human donor with HPV-associated anogenital cancer.

This clone came up once. V usage is TRBV30 and J usage is TRBJ2-3, with D possibly being TRBD2 (5 bases). Germline values: CDR1 GTSNPN, CDR2 SVGIG (reference sequence). Trimming took 0 bases from V and 2 from J, leaving 9 bases between them. The CDR3 has 14 residues. The CDR3 loop is CAWSVNSATDTQYF. DNA for the CDR3: TGTGCCTGGAGTGTAAATAGCGCCACAGATACGCAGTATTTT.

The chain joins TRBV19 to TRBJ1-1; D is undetermined. This CDR3 has 13 residues. V was cut by 5 bases and J by 2 bases, with 9 bases left in between. Germline V gene sequence: CDR1 LNHDA, CDR2 SQIVND (reference sequence). The CDR3 protein is CASSLNTNTEAFF. The CDR3 DNA reads TGTGCCAGTAGTCTAAACACTAACACTGAAGCTTTCTTT.

This sequence joins TRBV4-2 and TRBJ1-3; D gene uncertain. Germline CDR1 reads LGHNA; CDR2 reads YNFKEQ. CDR3 length equals 16 residues. The V and J ends lost 1 base and 1 base respectively, with 11 bases between them. The CDR3 protein is CASSQGQAISGNTIYF. CDR3 DNA: TGTGCCAGCAGCCAAGGGCAGGCCATTTCTGGAAACACCATATATTTT.